Listed below are T cell receptor beta chains from one sample, sequenced in a study of blood T cell repertoires in COVID-19. Libraries were prepared by immunoSEQ multiplex PCR; TCRdb keeps only in-frame clonotypes and omits some of them. Among some 300,000 clones listed, around 89% were seen once. Sample: peripheral blood. These TCRs come from a woman aged 45-60 years with COVID-19, enrolled during active disease. Each CDR3 is given with its conserved first and last residue. D genes are given only for firm matches. Clone size appears in some rows only: once, few, many, or a class for an expanded clone.

TRBJ1-1	.	.	TRBV19	TGTGCCAGTAGTAGGGGCAACACTGAAGCTTTCTTT	CASSRGNTEAFF
TRBJ1-5	.	TRBD1	TRBV19	TGTGCCAGTACCCCCACAGGGGGCGGTCAGCCCCAGCATTTT	CASTPTGGGQPQHF
TRBJ2-5	once	.	TRBV6-6	TGTGCCAGCAGTTTAGCCAGGGTGGAGACCCAGTACTTC	CASSLARVETQYF
TRBJ1-5	few	.	TRBV6-1	TGTGCCAGCAGTGAAAGTGGGGGCAGGGGAGTAAATCAGCCCCAGCATTTT	CASSESGGRGVNQPQHF
TRBJ1-5	.	TRBD1	TRBV10-3	TGTGCCATCAGTGAGTCTGACAGGGACAATCAGCCCCAGCATTTT	CAISESDRDNQPQHF
TRBJ2-7	many	.	TRBV27	TGTGCCAGCAGTCCGGGTTTCAGGGGCGAGCAGTACTTC	CASSPGFRGEQYF
TRBJ2-5	.	.	TRBV3-1/TRBV3-2	TGTGCCAGCAGCCGCGTCCGGCCCCAGGGGGGAGAGACCCAGTACTTC	CASSRVRPQGGETQYF
TRBJ2-3	.	.	TRBV11-2	TGTGCCAGCAGCCTATTAACCGGGACTCGAACATTCACAGATACGCAGTATTTT	CASSLLTGTRTFTDTQYF
TRBJ1-4	.	TRBD1	TRBV19	TGTGCCAGTAGTCCTACAGGGGTGGGTGTCCTAATTGAAAAACTGTTTTTT	CASSPTGVGVLIEKLFF
TRBJ2-5	.	.	TRBV25-1	TGTGCCAGCAGGGACAACGGTGGTGGGACCCAGTACTTC	CASRDNGGGTQYF
TRBJ2-3	.	TRBD1	TRBV19	TGTGCCAGTAGTTCCGACAGGGAGCTTGCAGATACGCAGTATTTT	CASSSDRELADTQYF
TRBJ2-1	.	.	TRBV2	TGTGCCAGCAGTGTAAGTAGCATGAGCTCCTACAATGAGCAGTTCTTC	CASSVSSMSSYNEQFF
TRBJ2-1	.	.	TRBV19	TGTGCCAGTAGTAGGCGGGGAGACAATGAGCAGTTCTTC	CASSRRGDNEQFF
TRBJ2-7	.	.	TRBV10-3	TGTGCCATCAGTGAGCCGAGTTCCGCCTCCTACGAGCAGTACTTC	CAISEPSSASYEQYF
TRBJ2-3	once	TRBD1	TRBV19	TGTGCCAGTAGTCCCCGGGACAGGGTCACAGATACGCAGTATTTT	CASSPRDRVTDTQYF
TRBJ1-6	.	TRBD1	TRBV19	TGTGCCAGTAGTTTCTCCGGGACAGGGGGTTCACCCCTCCACTTT	CASSFSGTGGSPLHF
TRBJ1-3	.	.	TRBV11-3	TGTGCCAGCAGCCTAGTCGTCCGAGCGTACTCTGGAAACACCATATATTTT	CASSLVVRAYSGNTIYF